The rows below give T cell receptor beta chains drawn from one sample of a study of Ad26.COV2.S vaccination and SARS-CoV-2 variants. This table comes from immunoSEQ multiplex PCR, and its TCRdb copy is limited to in-frame clones, with some not included. In the table there are about 250,000 clones, 70% to 90% of which are singletons. Sequencing was performed on peripheral blood, taken in a trial of Ad26.COV2.S vaccine versus placebo. Receptors were obtained from a person aged 18-65 years who received the Ad26.COV2.S COVID-19 vaccine or a placebo. Each CDR3 is given with its conserved first and last residue. The order of the fields is clone size, J gene, CDR3 length, V gene, CDR3 protein. For some rows the clone size is stated as once, few or many, or as a class when expanded; others skip it.

size: NA
J: TRBJ1-1
length: 17
V: TRBV11-2
CDR3: CASSLGDGRAALAEAFF

size: NA
J: TRBJ2-5
length: 13
V: TRBV11-1
CDR3: CASSRTRGETQYF

size: NA
J: TRBJ2-3
length: 15
V: TRBV4-1
CDR3: CASSQDTPKRDTQYF

size: NA
J: TRBJ2-7
length: 13
V: TRBV5-1
CDR3: CASSLDGTYEQYF

size: NA
J: TRBJ2-7
length: 15
V: TRBV11-2
CDR3: CASSLDRRPLYEQYF

size: NA
J: TRBJ2-5
length: 16
V: TRBV13
CDR3: CASSPSGLTRQETQYF

size: NA
J: TRBJ2-3
length: 16
V: TRBV3-1/TRBV3-2
CDR3: CASSQGTRTSTDTQYF

size: NA
J: TRBJ1-1
length: 19
V: TRBV10-3
CDR3: CAISEYPGGAGLENTEAFF

size: NA
J: TRBJ2-5
length: 16
V: TRBV4-1
CDR3: CASSQEVRRAQETQYF

size: NA
J: TRBJ1-5
length: 16
V: TRBV7-8
CDR3: CASSSLRDPRGQPQHF

size: NA
J: TRBJ1-1
length: 14
V: TRBV19
CDR3: CASSIDGDTIEAFF

size: NA
J: TRBJ2-3
length: 16
V: TRBV9
CDR3: CASSVGQRGLTDTQYF

size: NA
J: TRBJ2-3
length: 15
V: TRBV14
CDR3: CASSQERGFTDTQYF

size: NA
J: TRBJ2-3
length: 15
V: TRBV19
CDR3: CASSGLAASTDTQYF

size: NA
J: TRBJ2-7
length: 12
V: TRBV2
CDR3: CASMGLNYEQYF

size: few
J: TRBJ2-1
length: 11
V: TRBV11-2
CDR3: CASRTRNEQFF

size: NA
J: TRBJ2-7
length: 12
V: TRBV2
CDR3: CAGGQGIYEQYF

size: NA
J: TRBJ2-7
length: 16
V: TRBV19
CDR3: CASSIDLGTTAYEQYF

size: few
J: TRBJ1-5
length: 13
V: TRBV25-1
CDR3: CASSGNSNQPQHF

size: NA
J: TRBJ1-2
length: 16
V: TRBV11-2
CDR3: CASSLLQGANDYGYTF

size: many
J: TRBJ1-1
length: 15
V: TRBV6-5
CDR3: CASTSASVVSTEAFF

size: NA
J: TRBJ1-1
length: 14
V: TRBV6-6
CDR3: CASSYDQTYTEAFF

size: NA
J: TRBJ1-2
length: 15
V: TRBV5-4
CDR3: CASSLRALGLDGYTF

size: NA
J: TRBJ1-5
length: 14
V: TRBV10-2
CDR3: CASSYTGTNQPQHF

size: NA
J: TRBJ1-2
length: 15
V: TRBV6-2/TRBV6-3
CDR3: CASSDPQEINYGYTF

size: NA
J: TRBJ1-2
length: 14
V: TRBV30
CDR3: CAWNAGAWGYGYTF